These T cell receptor beta chains were read from a single sample in a study of STAT5B mutations in CD4+ large granular lymphocyte leukemia. Data came from immunoSEQ multiplex PCR; TCRdb stores just in-frame clones and leaves some out. The sample contains 34,000 or so clones, over 80% of which appear only once. The sample consisted of CD4+ T cells from blood buffy coats. The receptors were sampled from a human donor in good health. CDR3s include the opening cysteine and the closing phenylalanine or tryptophan. A D gene is named only where the DNA matches it firmly. Only some rows state a clone size, as once, few, many or a class for expanded clones.

j_call clone_size d_call v_call cdr3_aa cdr3_nt
TRBJ2-1 NA NA TRBV25-1 CASRSDVREQFF TGTGCCAGCAGATCGGACGTCCGGGAGCAGTTCTTC
TRBJ2-1 NA TRBD2 TRBV4-1 CASSQAPGRYNEQFF TGCGCCAGCAGCCAAGCCCCCGGGAGGTACAATGAGCAGTTCTTC
TRBJ1-1 NA NA TRBV19 CASSHQGSPEAFF TGTGCCAGTAGTCACCAGGGCTCCCCTGAAGCTTTCTTT
TRBJ1-5 once NA TRBV19 CASSIISGNGNQPQHF TGTGCCAGTAGTATAATATCCGGGAATGGCAATCAGCCCCAGCATTTT
TRBJ2-3 NA NA TRBV7-2 CASSFSGGPARHTQYF TGTGCCAGCAGCTTCTCCGGCGGGCCCGCCCGACATACGCAGTATTTT
TRBJ2-2 few TRBD2 TRBV10-2 CASRLAGYTGELFF TGCGCCAGCAGACTAGCGGGATACACCGGGGAGCTGTTTTTT
TRBJ2-7 once TRBD1 TRBV6-1 CASRHRDRAYEQYF TGTGCCAGCAGGCACCGGGACAGGGCTTACGAGCAGTACTTC
TRBJ2-7 NA NA TRBV10-3 CAISETQTGLHEQYF TGTGCCATCAGTGAGACACAAACAGGGCTCCACGAGCAGTACTTC
TRBJ2-5 NA TRBD2 TRBV9 CASSVRPAGGPAQETQYF TGTGCCAGCAGCGTGCGGCCAGCGGGAGGGCCCGCCCAAGAGACCCAGTACTTC
TRBJ2-6 NA NA TRBV2 CASRGYRAGANVLTF TGTGCCAGCAGGGGATACAGGGCTGGGGCCAACGTCCTGACTTTC
TRBJ2-7 few NA TRBV29-1 CSVQDPAGGGSNEQYF TGCAGCGTCCAGGACCCAGCAGGGGGCGGGAGCAACGAGCAGTACTTC
TRBJ2-3 NA NA TRBV2 CASSEKTPSDTQYF TGTGCCAGCAGTGAAAAAACTCCATCCGATACGCAGTATTTT
TRBJ2-3 NA TRBD2 TRBV19 CASSGRASTDTQYF TGTGCCAGTAGCGGGAGGGCTAGCACAGATACGCAGTATTTT
TRBJ2-7 NA TRBD2 TRBV28 CASNPGLAGVSYEQYF TGTGCCAGCAATCCGGGACTAGCGGGAGTCTCTTACGAGCAGTACTTC
TRBJ2-2 NA NA TRBV6-5 CAPPGGELFF TGTGCCCCCCCTGGAGGGGAGCTGTTTTTT
TRBJ2-5 NA NA TRBV7-9 CASSLNALDYQETQYF TGTGCCAGCAGCTTAAATGCTTTGGACTACCAAGAGACCCAGTACTTC
TRBJ2-1 NA TRBD2 TRBV7-9 CASSVLAGVIYNEQFF TGTGCCAGCAGCGTACTAGCGGGAGTAATTTACAATGAGCAGTTCTTC
TRBJ2-1 NA TRBD1 TRBV25-1 CASSRTGTREQFF TGTGCCAGCAGTAGGACAGGGACGAGAGAGCAGTTCTTC
TRBJ2-5 NA TRBD1 TRBV7-2 CASGGQQETQYF TGTGCCAGCGGGGGACAGCAAGAGACCCAGTACTTC
TRBJ2-5 NA TRBD1 TRBV18 CASSDGTGGTETQYF TGTGCCAGCTCAGACGGGACAGGGGGAACGGAGACCCAGTACTTC
TRBJ2-1 NA TRBD1 TRBV2 CASSSTGVNEQFF TGTGCCAGCAGTTCGACAGGGGTCAATGAGCAGTTCTTC
TRBJ1-2 few NA TRBV6-5 CASSYSTVGSYGYTF TGTGCCAGCAGTTACTCGACGGTGGGCAGCTATGGCTACACCTTC
TRBJ2-1 once NA TRBV5-1 CASSLAASASSYNEQFF TGCGCCAGCAGCTTGGCGGCTAGCGCCAGCTCCTACAATGAGCAGTTCTTC
TRBJ1-1 few NA TRBV28 CASSLRQLEAFF TGTGCCAGCAGTTTAAGACAGCTTGAAGCTTTCTTT
TRBJ2-7 NA TRBD2 TRBV27 CASSFRLARSYGQYF TGTGCCAGCAGTTTTCGACTAGCGCGCTCCTACGGGCAGTACTTC
TRBJ2-1 NA TRBD2 TRBV25-1 CASSETSSGYNEQFF TGTGCCAGCAGTGAAACGTCTAGCGGATACAATGAGCAGTTCTTC
TRBJ2-7 NA TRBD2 TRBV19 CASSQPGGSYEQYF TGTGCCAGTAGTCAACCGGGGGGTTCCTACGAGCAGTACTTC
TRBJ2-5 NA NA TRBV5-1 CASSLGGQGDGETQYF TGCGCCAGCAGCTTGGGGGGTCAGGGAGATGGAGAGACCCAGTACTTC
TRBJ2-7 few NA TRBV10-3 CAISAAGVEQYF TGTGCCATCAGCGCAGCAGGGGTTGAGCAGTACTTC
TRBJ1-5 NA NA TRBV19 CASRYMGGDQPQHF TGTGCCAGTAGGTACATGGGAGGGGATCAGCCCCAGCATTTT
TRBJ2-1 NA TRBD1 TRBV5-1 CASSRGQVEDEQFF TGCGCCAGCAGCCGGGGACAGGTGGAAGATGAGCAGTTCTTC
TRBJ1-1 NA NA TRBV28 CASSPPGGVNTEAFF TGTGCCAGCAGTCCCCCCGGGGGGGTGAACACTGAAGCTTTCTTT
TRBJ1-5 once NA TRBV28 CATLEARYSNQPQHF TGTGCCACCTTAGAGGCCAGATATAGCAATCAGCCCCAGCATTTT
TRBJ1-3 NA NA TRBV5-1 CASSYDATGNTIYF TGCGCCAGCAGCTACGATGCCACTGGAAACACCATATATTTT
TRBJ1-1 NA TRBD1 TRBV14 CASSQRRQGNTEAFF TGTGCCAGCAGCCAGCGTAGACAGGGGAACACTGAAGCTTTCTTT
TRBJ1-5 NA NA TRBV7-5 CVRTVGQGGQPQHF TGTGTCAGAACCGTGGGACAGGGGGGACAGCCCCAGCATTTT
TRBJ2-3 NA TRBD2 TRBV7-9 CASSLGGWTSGADTQYF TGTGCCAGCAGCTTAGGGGGCTGGACTAGCGGAGCAGATACGCAGTATTTT
TRBJ2-7 NA NA TRBV6-1 CASSVDWRYEQYF TGTGCCAGCAGTGTTGACTGGCGCTACGAGCAGTACTTC
TRBJ2-6 NA NA TRBV7-7 CASSESGANVLTF TGTGCCAGCAGCGAATCTGGGGCCAACGTCCTGACTTTC